This T cell receptor beta chain is drawn from a study of vaccination effects on CD4 cells after COVID-19. As for the study in general: Viral peptide pool expansion of antigen-specific CD4+ T cells preceded sequencing in the ViraFEST assay.

A 10-day culture period preceded the isolation of CD4+ T cells. Two-dose BNT162b2 or mRNA-1273 vaccination was given to participants. For this clone: Its antigen is not identified.

Using immunoSEQ multiplex PCR, the repertoire was profiled, and TCRdb retains in-frame clones only, with some absent. Here the sample spans approximately 66,000 clones, approximately 79% being singletons. V trimming: 5 bases; J trimming: 1 base; junction bases outside the gene matches: 6. This CDR3 has 15 residues. The germline V gene has CDR1 KGHDR and CDR2 SFDVKD. This sequence was found in a human donor who received a COVID-19 vaccine. The sample consisted of CD4+ T cells from PBMCs cultured without peptide, taken after COVID-19 vaccination. The rearrangement links TRBV24-1 to TRBJ2-5, with 7 nucleotides matching TRBD1. In nucleotides, the CDR3 is TGTGCCACCAGTGGATCACAGGGGTTCCAAGAGACCCAGTACTTC. The encoded protein is CATSGSQGFQETQYF.